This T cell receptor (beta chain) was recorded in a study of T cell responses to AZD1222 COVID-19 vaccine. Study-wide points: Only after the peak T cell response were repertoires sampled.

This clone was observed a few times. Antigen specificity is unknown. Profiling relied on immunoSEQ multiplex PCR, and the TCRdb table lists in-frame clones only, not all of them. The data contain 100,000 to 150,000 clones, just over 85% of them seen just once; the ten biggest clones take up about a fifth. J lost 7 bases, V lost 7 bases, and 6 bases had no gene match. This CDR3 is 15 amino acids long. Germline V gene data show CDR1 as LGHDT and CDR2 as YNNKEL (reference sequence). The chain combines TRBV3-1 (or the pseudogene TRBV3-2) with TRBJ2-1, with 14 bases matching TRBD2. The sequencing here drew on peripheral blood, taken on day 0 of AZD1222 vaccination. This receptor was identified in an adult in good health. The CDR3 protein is CASTLGLAGGNEQFF. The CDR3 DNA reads TGTGCCAGCACCCTAGGACTAGCGGGGGGAAATGAGCAGTTCTTC.